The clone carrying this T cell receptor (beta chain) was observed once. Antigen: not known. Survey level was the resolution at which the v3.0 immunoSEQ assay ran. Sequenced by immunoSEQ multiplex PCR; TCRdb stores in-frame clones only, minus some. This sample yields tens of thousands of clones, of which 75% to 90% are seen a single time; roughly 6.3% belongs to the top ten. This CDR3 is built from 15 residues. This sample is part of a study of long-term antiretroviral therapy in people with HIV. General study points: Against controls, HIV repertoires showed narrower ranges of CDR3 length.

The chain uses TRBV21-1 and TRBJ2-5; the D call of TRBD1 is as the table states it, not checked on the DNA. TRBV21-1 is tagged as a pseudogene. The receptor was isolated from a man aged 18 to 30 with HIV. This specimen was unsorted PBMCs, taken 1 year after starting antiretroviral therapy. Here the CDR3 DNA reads TGTGCCAGCAGGGAAGGGGGCGATTTCCAAGAGACCCAGTACTTC. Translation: CASREGGDFQETQYF.